This is a list of T cell receptor beta chains from one sample in a study of cytomegalovirus exposure and HLA in healthy donors. The table came from immunoSEQ multiplex PCR; TCRdb's copy has only in-frame clones and leaves some out. The repertoire holds about 170,000 clones, with almost 85% as singletons. Input material: PBMCs. These receptors originate from a boy aged 2 to 10 in good health and CMV-seronegative. Both conserved end residues are part of each CDR3. Each record gives: V gene, D gene, J gene, clone size, CDR3 DNA, CDR3 protein. D genes are given only for firm matches. The size field is filled for only some rows; it gives once, few, many or a size class.

>TRBV28|.|TRBJ2-2|.
TGTGCCAGCAGTTTCGGGAGAGCCACCGGGGAGCTGTTTTTT
CASSFGRATGELFF
>TRBV23-1|TRBD2|TRBJ2-3|.
TGCGCCAGCAGTCAGCAACTAGCGGGAGGTGCAGATACGCAGTATTTT
CASSQQLAGGADTQYF
>TRBV6-5|TRBD1|TRBJ1-2|.
TGTGCCAGCAGAAGAGGAGGACAGGCTAACTATGGCTACACCTTC
CASRRGGQANYGYTF
>TRBV7-9|.|TRBJ1-1|once
TGTGCCAGCAGCCCCCTTCTACGGAACACTGAAGCTTTCTTT
CASSPLLRNTEAFF
>TRBV28|TRBD2|TRBJ2-1|.
TGTGCCAGCACCCTATTGGTAGCGGGTGACAATGAGCAGTTCTTC
CASTLLVAGDNEQFF
>TRBV7-2|TRBD2|TRBJ2-1|.
TGTGCCAGCAGCTACCGACTAGCGGCTTACAATGAGCAGTTCTTC
CASSYRLAAYNEQFF
>TRBV19|.|TRBJ1-2|.
TGTGCCAGTAGGTTCCAGGGACTTTATGGCTACACCTTC
CASRFQGLYGYTF
>TRBV5-6|.|TRBJ2-7|.
TGTGCCAGCAGCTTCCGGCGGTCAGGGTCTTACGAGCAGTACTTC
CASSFRRSGSYEQYF
>TRBV29-1|TRBD1|TRBJ2-7|.
TGCAGCGGCCGGGACAGGGGGCAATACGAGCAGTACTTC
CSGRDRGQYEQYF
>TRBV4-2|.|TRBJ2-5|.
TGTGCCAGCAGCCAAGTAAATCGGGGGGAGACCCAGTACTTC
CASSQVNRGETQYF
>TRBV5-5|TRBD1|TRBJ1-1|once
TGTGCCAGCAGCCATCCGGGACAGGGGTGGACTGAAGCTTTCTTT
CASSHPGQGWTEAFF
>TRBV29-1|TRBD2|TRBJ2-1|.
TGCAGCGTTGGCCGGACTAGCGGATACAATGAGCAGTTCTTC
CSVGRTSGYNEQFF
>TRBV18|.|TRBJ2-4|.
TGTGCCAGCACCCAACAGGGTAGAAGAGCCAAAAACATTCAGTACTTC
CASTQQGRRAKNIQYF
>TRBV11-2|TRBD1|TRBJ1-4|.
TGTGCCAGCAGCTTAGGGGAAGGGGGCTATGAAAAACTGTTTTTT
CASSLGEGGYEKLFF
>TRBV10-3|TRBD2|TRBJ2-1|.
TGTGCCATCAGTGGGGAGCGGGGCAGGGCCTACAATGAGCAGTTCTTC
CAISGERGRAYNEQFF
>TRBV18|.|TRBJ1-5|.
TGTGCCAGCTCTAACGGGGGGGCGCAGCCCCAGCATTTT
CASSNGGAQPQHF
>TRBV5-6|.|TRBJ2-5|.
TGTGCCAGCAGCTTGGCCCGAGTTTACCAAGAGACCCAGTACTTC
CASSLARVYQETQYF
>TRBV6-5|TRBD2|TRBJ2-5|.
TGTGCCAGCAGGCGAGCGGGACCACAAGAGACCCAGTACTTC
CASRRAGPQETQYF
>TRBV4-2|.|TRBJ1-4|.
TGTGCCAGCAGCCTGAGGGGGGGTAATGAAAAACTGTTTTTT
CASSLRGGNEKLFF
>TRBV7-6|.|TRBJ1-2|.
TGTGCCAGCAGCTTAACAGGGCAAACTGGCTACACCTTC
CASSLTGQTGYTF
>TRBV27|TRBD1|TRBJ2-3|once
TGTGCCAGCAGTTTTCCCCTGGGACAGAAGCAGTATTTT
CASSFPLGQKQYF
>TRBV2|TRBD2|TRBJ2-7|.
TGTGCCAGCAGACCCGGACTAGCGGGAACCTACGAGCAGTACTTC
CASRPGLAGTYEQYF
>TRBV5-4|TRBD2|TRBJ2-1|once
TGTGCCAGCAGCTTGGGGGCTAGCGGGAGTACGGACAATGAGCAGTTCTTC
CASSLGASGSTDNEQFF
>TRBV30|.|TRBJ2-2|.
TGTGCCTGGACGGACTTCGCGAACACCGGGGAGCTGTTTTTT
CAWTDFANTGELFF
>TRBV27|TRBD1|TRBJ1-1|once
TGTGCCAGCAGTAACAGGGGGCGCGAAGCTTTCTTT
CASSNRGREAFF
>TRBV28|TRBD1|TRBJ1-4|.
TGTGCCACCCCGAAAGGACAGGATCCCACTTCTAATGAAAAACTGTTTTTT
CATPKGQDPTSNEKLFF
>TRBV7-9|.|TRBJ1-2|.
TGTGCCAGCAGGGAGTGGGACACCTTC
CASREWDTF
>TRBV9|TRBD2|TRBJ2-7|.
TGTGCCAGCAGCGTCGAAGCGGGAGATGGGTACGAGCAGTACTTC
CASSVEAGDGYEQYF
>TRBV5-4|TRBD2|TRBJ2-5|.
TGTGCCAGCAGCACATCTCGGGACTATCAGGAGACCCAGTACTTC
CASSTSRDYQETQYF
>TRBV2|.|TRBJ2-1|.
TGTGCCAGCAGTGAAGGGTTAAACAGGGAGAATGAGCAGTTCTTC
CASSEGLNRENEQFF
>TRBV28|.|TRBJ1-1|.
TGTGCCAGCAGTGGGAGAATGAACACTGAAGCTTTCTTT
CASSGRMNTEAFF
>TRBV10-3|TRBD1|TRBJ1-1|.
TGTGCCATCAGTGAGTCCAGGGGGCTAAGTGAAGCTTTCTTT
CAISESRGLSEAFF
>TRBV5-6|TRBD1|TRBJ2-2|.
TGTGCCAGCAGCCTCTTAACAGGGGGCATAATGTCCACCGGGGAGCTGTTTTTT
CASSLLTGGIMSTGELFF
>TRBV6-1|TRBD1|TRBJ1-2|.
TGTGCCAGCAGCGGACAGGTAAATGGCTACACCTTC
CASSGQVNGYTF
>TRBV4-1|.|TRBJ2-1|.
TGCGCCAGCAGCCAAGGCGACTATCACAATGAGCAGTTCTTC
CASSQGDYHNEQFF
>TRBV18|TRBD2|TRBJ2-7|.
TGTGCCAGCTCAGGTAGCGGGATGAGCTCCTACGAGCAGTACTTC
CASSGSGMSSYEQYF
>TRBV6-1|.|TRBJ1-5|.
TGTGCCAGCAGTGGGCAGGCAACTCAGCCCCAGCATTTT
CASSGQATQPQHF
>TRBV29-1|.|TRBJ1-1|.
TGCAGCGTAGCGATTACAGGGAACACTGAAGCTTTCTTT
CSVAITGNTEAFF
>TRBV2|.|TRBJ1-5|.
TGTGCCAGCAAAGACGACAGGCGCAATCAGCCCCAGCATTTT
CASKDDRRNQPQHF
>TRBV7-8|.|TRBJ1-1|few
TGTGCCAGCAGCTTACAACAGGGAAGAAACACTGAAGCTTTCTTT
CASSLQQGRNTEAFF
>TRBV4-1|TRBD2|TRBJ2-1|.
TGCGCCAGCAGCCAAGTAGCGGGTACAAGCGGGAGGACCTACAATGAGCAGTTCTTC
CASSQVAGTSGRTYNEQFF
>TRBV19|TRBD2|TRBJ2-1|.
TGTGCCAGTAGTATAGGTAGCGGGGCTTACAATGAGCAGTTCTTC
CASSIGSGAYNEQFF
>TRBV6-1|.|TRBJ1-2|.
TGTGCCAGCAGTGATAGGGGGGGCTATGGCTACACCTTC
CASSDRGGYGYTF
>TRBV7-6|TRBD1|TRBJ1-4|.
TGTGCCAGCAGCTTAGGAGGACAGGGAGGGGGAAATGAAAAACTGTTTTTT
CASSLGGQGGGNEKLFF
>TRBV5-1|TRBD2|TRBJ2-2|few
TGCGCCAGCACGGAGCGGGGGCAGAACACCGGGGAGCTGTTTTTT
CASTERGQNTGELFF
>TRBV7-9|TRBD1|TRBJ1-2|.
TGTGCCAGCAGCCGCGGGACAGGCTTCAAGTCTAACTATGGCTACACCTTC
CASSRGTGFKSNYGYTF
>TRBV4-2|.|TRBJ2-7|.
TGTGCCAGCAGCCAAGAATCCCTTGCCGGTTACGAGCAGTACTTC
CASSQESLAGYEQYF
>TRBV29-1|.|TRBJ1-1|.
TGCAGCGCCCTCGGGGGGGCTTGGACTGAAGCTTTCTTT
CSALGGAWTEAFF
>TRBV6-1|TRBD1|TRBJ2-1|.
TGTGCCAGCAGTGACAGGGCGACAGGGTATTCAGCATATGAGCAGTTCTTC
CASSDRATGYSAYEQFF
>TRBV4-2|.|TRBJ2-3|.
TGTGCCAGCAGCCTCGACAGTTCGGGTACAGATACGCAGTATTTT
CASSLDSSGTDTQYF
>TRBV19|.|TRBJ1-2|.
TGTGCCAGTAGTATAGACGGGACACAACCCGGTGGCTACACCTTC
CASSIDGTQPGGYTF
>TRBV5-4|TRBD1|TRBJ1-1|.
TGTGCCAGCAGCGCGCGACAGGGGTTGAACACTGAAGCTTTCTTT
CASSARQGLNTEAFF
>TRBV4-1|.|TRBJ1-5|.
TGCGCCAGCAGCCAGGGGGCCCTTGGTCAGCCCCAGCATTTT
CASSQGALGQPQHF
>TRBV5-1|TRBD1|TRBJ1-1|.
TGCGCCACCAGCACAGGGGACACTGAAGCTTTCTTT
CATSTGDTEAFF
>TRBV10-2|TRBD1|TRBJ2-7|.
TGCGCCAGCAGTCCAGGGGGGCACACAGGGGGGTACGAGCAGTACTTC
CASSPGGHTGGYEQYF